A single sample is the source of the 17 T cell receptor beta chains below, sequenced in a study of T cell responses to AZD1222 COVID-19 vaccine. The protocol was immunoSEQ multiplex PCR, while the TCRdb copy is restricted to in-frame clones and leaves out a portion. The table has 150,000 to 250,000 clones, around 93% seen once. Here the sequenced sample was peripheral blood, taken 28 days after the second AZD1222 dose. These TCRs come from an adult who received the AZD1222 COVID-19 vaccine.

The gene calls are TRBV6-6 and TRBJ2-5; no firm D call. This CDR3 is built from 14 residues. Trimming stripped 2 bases from V and 3 bases from J, with 10 bases between. CDR1 is MNHNY, CDR2 SVGAGI, per germline (reference sequence). CDR3 loop: CASSYQRSEETQYF. The DNA for the CDR3 is TGTGCCAGCAGTTACCAGAGGTCCGAAGAGACCCAGTACTTC.

The chain has TRBV10-3 and TRBJ2-1; 8 bases fit TRBD2. This CDR3 contains 16 residues. The V and J ends lost 3 bases and 0 bases, in that order; junction bases with no gene match: 4. From germline, CDR1 is ENHRY and CDR2 SYGVKD. CDR3 residues: CAISDGGASSYNEQFF. The CDR3 bases are TGTGCCATCAGTGACGGGGGGGCGAGCTCCTACAATGAGCAGTTCTTC.

The chain uses TRBV5-4 and TRBJ1-1; possible D gene TRBD1, 5 bases. Germline V gene sequence: CDR1 SGHNT, CDR2 YYREEE (reference sequence). This CDR3 has 16 residues. V was cut by 0 bases and J by 3 bases, with 15 bases left in between. Here the CDR3 reads CASSLVGWEGDTEAFF. CDR3 DNA: TGTGCCAGCAGCTTGGTTGGTTGGGAAGGGGACACTGAAGCTTTCTTT.

The rearrangement uses TRBV6-5 and TRBJ1-4, with 7 bases matching TRBD1. V lost 0 bases, J lost 8 bases, and 9 bases stayed unmatched. This CDR3 contains 16 residues. Per germline, CDR1 MNHEY and CDR2 SVGAGI. The CDR3 nucleotides are TGTGCCAGCAGTTACTCGGGCAGGGGGGGAGGCGAAAAACTGTTTTTT. Protein sequence: CASSYSGRGGGEKLFF.

The V call is TRBV29-1, the J call TRBJ2-4, with D maybe TRBD2 (6 bases). This CDR3 is 12 amino acids long. Germline values: CDR1 SQVTM, CDR2 ANQGSEA. With 7 bases removed from V and 7 bases from J, the gap between germline ends came to 14 bases. CDR3 DNA sequence: TGCAGCGCTGCGGGCGGGGAGAACATTCAGTACTTC. It is translated as CSAAGGENIQYF.

The V gene is TRBV19, the J gene TRBJ2-3, with a possible D match to TRBD2 (5 bases). Germline assignment: CDR1 LNHDA and CDR2 SQIVND (reference sequence). The germline V and J ends were trimmed by 5 bases and 6 bases, with 18 bases remaining between them. The CDR3 length is 15 residues. CDR3 loop: CASSLGVAPSDTQYF. In nucleotides, the CDR3 is TGTGCCAGTAGTCTCGGGGTAGCCCCTTCTGATACGCAGTATTTT.

This clone was seen just once. The genes are TRBV24-1 and TRBJ2-5; weak D call: TRBD1 (6 bases). Germline values: CDR1 KGHDR, CDR2 SFDVKD. The V and J ends lost 5 bases and 6 bases respectively, with 9 bases between them. The CDR3 contains 12 residues. The CDR3 bases are TGTGCCACCAGTGTCCAGGGGCAGACCCAGTACTTC. Amino acid sequence: CATSVQGQTQYF.

This clone was recorded only once. V usage is TRBV19 and J usage is TRBJ2-2; no clear D gene. V was trimmed by 5 bases and J by 5 bases, leaving 12 bases between them. Germline CDR1 reads LNHDA; CDR2 reads SQIVND (reference sequence). The CDR3 loop spans 14 amino acids. CDR3 in amino acids: CASSRPVGTGELFF. DNA for the CDR3: TGTGCCAGTAGTCGGCCGGTCGGGACCGGGGAGCTGTTTTTT.

The rearrangement links TRBV11-1 to TRBJ2-3; D remains unclear. Germline loops: CDR1 SGHAT, CDR2 FQDESV (reference sequence). The CDR3 runs 16 residues. V was shortened by 0 bases and J by 2 bases, with 12 bases between the two germline ends. The CDR3 region is CASSLAAGRFTDTQYF. The CDR3 coding sequence is TGTGCCAGCAGCTTAGCAGCTGGACGGTTCACAGATACGCAGTATTTT.

This clone has a handful of counts. The J gene is TRBJ2-7, the V gene TRBV6-5; D may match TRBD1 or TRBD2 (5 bases each). The ends were cut back, 6 bases at V and 2 bases at J, with 14 bases in the middle. The CDR3 has 14 amino acids. CDR1 and CDR2 (germline): MNHEY, SVGAGI. The CDR3 region is CASRPPGQAYEQYF. CDR3 DNA: TGTGCCAGCAGGCCCCCGGGGCAGGCCTACGAGCAGTACTTC.

The chain is built from TRBV5-6 and TRBJ1-2; a possible D gene is TRBD1 (5 bases). Trimming cost V 5 bases and J 7 bases, with 12 bases left between them. The CDR3 consists of 12 residues. Germline V gene data show CDR1 as SGHDT and CDR2 as YYEEEE. CDR3: CASSPAGGGYTF. CDR3 sequence (DNA): TGTGCCAGCAGTCCGGCCGGGGGTGGCTACACCTTC.

V is TRBV5-1 and J is TRBJ2-7; D is undetermined. Germline values: CDR1 SGHRS, CDR2 YFSETQ. V lost 4 bases to trimming and J lost 3 bases, with 14 bases between them. The CDR3 consists of 14 residues. CDR3 sequence reads: CASSGKGRYYEQYF. The CDR3 DNA reads TGCGCCAGCAGCGGAAAGGGAAGATACTACGAGCAGTACTTC. Full variable domain (remainder filled in from reference TRBV5-1 and TRBJ2-7): KAGVTQTPRYLIKTRGQQVTLSCSPISGHRSVSWYQQTPGQGLQFLFEYFSETQRNKGNFPGRFSGRQFSNSRSEMNVSTLELGDSALYLCASSGKGRYYEQYFGPGTRLTVT.

The chain uses TRBV4-2 and TRBJ1-2; D gene unclear. Trimming removed 1 base from V and 2 bases from J, with 8 bases in between. This CDR3 has 14 amino acids. CDR1 is LGHNA and CDR2 is YNFKEQ in the germline V gene. CDR3 DNA sequence: TGTGCCAGCAGCCAAGGTTTAATGAACTATGGCTACACCTTC. Encoded protein: CASSQGLMNYGYTF.

The genes are TRBV25-1 and TRBJ2-2, with D hard to call. Deletions cut 4 bases from V and 5 bases from J, with 5 bases between. This CDR3 has 12 amino acids. Germline values: CDR1 MGHDK, CDR2 SYGVNS. CDR3 region: CASSGLTGELFF. CDR3 sequence (DNA): TGTGCCAGCAGTGGTCTAACCGGGGAGCTGTTTTTT.

A single count supports this clone. The chain recombines TRBV5-1 with TRBJ2-2; 8 positions match TRBD2. CDR1 SGHRS and CDR2 YFSETQ come from the germline V gene. J lost 4 bases, V lost 6 bases, and 11 bases had no gene match. The CDR3 length is 16 residues. The CDR3 nucleotides are TGCGCCAGCAACCCCTCTGCGGGGGGCCCCACCGGGGAGCTGTTTTTT. It codes for CASNPSAGGPTGELFF.

This clone came up once. The chain links TRBV5-1 to TRBJ1-1; a weak D match, TRBD1 (5 bases). This CDR3 spans 15 amino acids. V gave up 1 base and J gave up 0 bases, with 10 bases separating them. Germline V gives CDR1 SGHRS, CDR2 YFSETQ. The CDR3 bases are TGCGCCAGCAGCTTGAAGGCAGGGATGAACACTGAAGCTTTCTTT. Protein: CASSLKAGMNTEAFF.

The V and J genes are TRBV7-2 and TRBJ2-7; D call uncertain. V lost 2 bases and J 2 bases, leaving 22 bases between the germline ends. This CDR3 contains 18 residues. Germline values: CDR1 SGHTA, CDR2 FQGNSA. CDR3: CASSLNLVLDRATYEQYF. The CDR3 bases are TGTGCCAGCAGCTTAAACCTCGTTTTGGACCGAGCGACCTACGAGCAGTACTTC. Full variable domain (outside the CDR3, taken from reference TRBV7-2 and TRBJ2-7): GAGVSQSPSNKVTEKGKDVELRCDPISGHTALYWYRQSLGQGLEFLIYFQGNSAPDKSGLPSDRFSAERTGGSVSTLTIQRTQQEDSAVYLCASSLNLVLDRATYEQYFGPGTRLTVT.